This T cell receptor beta chain comes out of a study of blood T cell repertoires in COVID-19. Source study methods: Estimates of nucleated cell counts were drawn from the amplification of reference gene primers. Data came from immunoSEQ multiplex PCR; TCRdb stores just in-frame clones and leaves some out. V and J calls and clone size are copied from that table; D and trimming were computed from the DNA. The table lists approximately 210,000 clones, 92% of them singletons. A few counts support this clone. The source of this sequence is a man between 25 and 39 years old with acute or convalescent COVID-19. Sequencing was performed on peripheral blood.

The CDR3 DNA reads TGTGCCAGCAGCTTGGGACGGGGACAGGGGCTTTTCTACGAGCAGTACTTC. Translating gives CASSLGRGQGLFYEQYF. J is TRBJ2-7 and V is TRBV5-5; the match to TRBD1 covers 10 bases. Germline V gene lookup returns CDR1 SGHKS and CDR2 YYEKEE (reference sequence). After removal of 0 bases from V and 3 bases from J, the junction contained 9 bases not matched to a gene. This CDR3 has 17 residues. Together with reference TRBV5-5 and TRBJ2-7, the CDR3 gives the full variable domain: DAGVTQSPTHLIKTRGQQVTLRCSPISGHKSVSWYQQVLGQGPQFIFQYYEKEERGRGNFPDRFSARQFPNYSSELNVNALLLGDSALYLCASSLGRGQGLFYEQYFGPGTRLTVT.